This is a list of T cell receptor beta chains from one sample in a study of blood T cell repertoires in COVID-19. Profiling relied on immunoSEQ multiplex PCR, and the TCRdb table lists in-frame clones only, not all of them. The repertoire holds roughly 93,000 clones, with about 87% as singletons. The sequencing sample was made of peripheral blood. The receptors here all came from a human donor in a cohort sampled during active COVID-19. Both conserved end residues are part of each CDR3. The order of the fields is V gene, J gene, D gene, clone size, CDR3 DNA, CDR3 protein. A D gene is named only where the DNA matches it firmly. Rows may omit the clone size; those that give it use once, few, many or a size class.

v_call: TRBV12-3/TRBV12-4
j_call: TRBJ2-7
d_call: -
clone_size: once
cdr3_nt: TGTGCCAGCAGTTTTGGGGGAGGCTACGAGCAGTACTTC
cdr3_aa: CASSFGGGYEQYF

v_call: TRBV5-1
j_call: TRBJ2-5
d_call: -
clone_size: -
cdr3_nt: TGCGCCAGCAGCTTGGGGAGGTCGGGGTTAGAGACCCAGTACTTC
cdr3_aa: CASSLGRSGLETQYF

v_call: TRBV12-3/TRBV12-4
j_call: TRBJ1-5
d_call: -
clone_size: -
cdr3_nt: TGTGCCAGTAAAAAGGGGAGCAATCAGCCCCAGCATTTT
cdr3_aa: CASKKGSNQPQHF

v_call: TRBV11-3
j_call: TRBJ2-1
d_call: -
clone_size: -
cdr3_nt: TGTGCCAGCAGCTCCCCCCCGAGGAACAATGAGCAGTTCTTC
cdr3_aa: CASSSPPRNNEQFF

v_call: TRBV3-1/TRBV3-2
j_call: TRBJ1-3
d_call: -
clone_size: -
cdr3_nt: TGTGCCAGCAGCCAAGGAGGGAGGGGTCGCCAGGAGAACTCTGGAAACACCATATATTTT
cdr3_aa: CASSQGGRGRQENSGNTIYF

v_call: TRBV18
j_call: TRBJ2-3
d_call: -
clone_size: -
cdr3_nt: TGTGCCAGCTCACCACCGCGGGATGGCACAGATACGCAGTATTTT
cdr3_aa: CASSPPRDGTDTQYF

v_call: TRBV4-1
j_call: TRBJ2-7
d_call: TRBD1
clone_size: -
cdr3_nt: TGCGCCAGCAGTCCGGGACAGGCTTCCTACGAGCAGTACTTC
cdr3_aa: CASSPGQASYEQYF

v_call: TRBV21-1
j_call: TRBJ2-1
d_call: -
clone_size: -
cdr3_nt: TGTGCCAGCAGCAAAGCCGCCACGGACAGCTCCTACAATGAGCAGTTCTTC
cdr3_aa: CASSKAATDSSYNEQFF

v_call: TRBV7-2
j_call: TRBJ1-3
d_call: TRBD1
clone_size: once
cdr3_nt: TGTGCCAGCAGCCCGGACAGGACCTCTGGAAACACCATATATTTT
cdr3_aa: CASSPDRTSGNTIYF

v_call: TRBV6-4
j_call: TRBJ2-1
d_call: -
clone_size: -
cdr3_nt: TGTGCCAGCAGTGCTAGGTGGGAATTGGACAGATACAATGAGCAGTTCTTC
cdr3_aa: CASSARWELDRYNEQFF

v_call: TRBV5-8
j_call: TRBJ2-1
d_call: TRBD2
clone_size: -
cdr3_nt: TGTGCCAGCAGCGCTACGACTAGCGGGATTTCCTTTAGCTCCTACAATGAGCAGTTCTTC
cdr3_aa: CASSATTSGISFSSYNEQFF

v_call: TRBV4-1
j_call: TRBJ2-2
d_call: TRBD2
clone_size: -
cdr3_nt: TGCGCCAGCAGCCAAACCGGGACTAGCGGAAGAAGGGAGCTGTTTTTT
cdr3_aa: CASSQTGTSGRRELFF

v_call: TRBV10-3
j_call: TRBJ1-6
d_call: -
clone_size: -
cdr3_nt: TGTGCCATCAGTGAGCTTCCCGGGGGAAATTCACCCCTCCACTTT
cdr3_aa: CAISELPGGNSPLHF

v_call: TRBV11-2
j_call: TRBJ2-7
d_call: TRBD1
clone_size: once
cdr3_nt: TGTGCCAGCAGCTCACGAGGACAGGGGAACGAGCAGTACTTC
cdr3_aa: CASSSRGQGNEQYF

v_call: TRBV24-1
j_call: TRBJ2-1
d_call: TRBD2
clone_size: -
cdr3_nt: TGTGCCACCAGTGGTCTAGCGGTGAGTGAGCAGTTCTTC
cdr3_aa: CATSGLAVSEQFF

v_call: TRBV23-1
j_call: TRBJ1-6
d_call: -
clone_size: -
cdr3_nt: TGCGCCAGCAGCCTCAACGGTCAGGAAAGCTCCTATAATTCACCCCTCCACTTT
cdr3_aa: CASSLNGQESSYNSPLHF

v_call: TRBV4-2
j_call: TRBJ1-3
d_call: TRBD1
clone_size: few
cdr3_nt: TGTGCCAGCAGCCAGACAGGGTTCGAGGGAAACACCATATATTTT
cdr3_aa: CASSQTGFEGNTIYF

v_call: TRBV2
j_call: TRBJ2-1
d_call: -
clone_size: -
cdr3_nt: TGTGCCAGCAGCCCCCTGACTAGCTACAATGAGCAGTTCTTC
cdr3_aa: CASSPLTSYNEQFF

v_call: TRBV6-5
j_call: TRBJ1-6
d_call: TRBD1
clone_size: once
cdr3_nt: TGTGCCAGCAGTTTTGAGGGACAGCCCCTCGGTTCGCTCCACTTT
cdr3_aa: CASSFEGQPLGSLHF

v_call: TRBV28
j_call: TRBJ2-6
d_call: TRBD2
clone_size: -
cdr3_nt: TGTGCCAGCAGTTGGGGGGGCTCTGGGGCCAACGTCCTGACTTTC
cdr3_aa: CASSWGGSGANVLTF

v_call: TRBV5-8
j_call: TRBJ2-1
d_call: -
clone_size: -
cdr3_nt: TGTGCCAGCAGCTTGGCCCCAGGGCCCTACAATGAGCAGTTCTTC
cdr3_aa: CASSLAPGPYNEQFF

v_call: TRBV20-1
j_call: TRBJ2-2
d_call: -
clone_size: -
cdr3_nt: TGCAGTGCTAGTGGTCGGCGGCCGAACACCGGGGAGCTGTTTTTT
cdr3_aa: CSASGRRPNTGELFF

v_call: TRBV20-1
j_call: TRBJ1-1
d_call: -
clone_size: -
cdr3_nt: TGCAGTGCTACACAGGGTCGAGGGGCTTTCTTT
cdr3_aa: CSATQGRGAFF

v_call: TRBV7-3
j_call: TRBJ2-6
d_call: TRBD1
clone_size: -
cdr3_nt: TGTGCCAGCAGCTTAGGGCAGGGGGCACCTGGGGCCAACGTCCTGACTTTC
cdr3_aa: CASSLGQGAPGANVLTF